One and the same sample provided the 10 T cell receptor beta chains below, sequenced in a study of T-cell memory formation after mild COVID-19. TCRdb reanalysed the 5' RACE reads using MiXCR and keeps one entry per CDR3 protein. Of almost 350,000 distinct CDR3 sequences listed, 20% to 25% were seen once; the top ten hold 21%. Sequenced material: PBMCs or a T cell subset sorted from them (not recorded which). The receptor set was obtained from a man between 18 and 35 years old who had mild COVID-19 (a few samples of this study predate the infection). Cell type and time point are not known.

This chain joins TRBV12-5 and TRBJ2-4, with D possibly TRBD1 on 5 matching bases. Germline loops: CDR1 LGHNT, CDR2 FRNRAP. This CDR3 spans 17 amino acids. Trimming took 0 bases from V and 3 from J, leaving 15 bases between them. CDR3 sequence (DNA): TGTGCTAGTGGTTTGGTACAAGGGGTCCTGGGCAAAAACATTCAGTACTTC. Translated, it gives CASGLVQGVLGKNIQYF.

This clonotype was seen a handful of times. The chain combines TRBV18 with TRBJ2-7; no clear D. Per germline, CDR1 KGHSH and CDR2 LQKENI. Trimming cost V 3 bases and J 3 bases, with 9 bases left between them. The CDR3 spans 13 residues. The CDR3 sequence: CASSPQDGYEQYV. CDR3 nucleotides: TGTGCCAGCTCACCGCAGGACGGCTACGAGCAGTACGTC.

This chain's CDR3 is CASSLAQLAGVNTGELFF. CDR3 bases: TGTGCCAGCAGCTTAGCCCAACTAGCGGGGGTAAACACCGGGGAGCTGTTTTTT. V gene TRBV7-9 combines with J gene TRBJ2-2, with 11 bases identical to TRBD2. This CDR3 spans 18 amino acids. Germline values: CDR1 SEHNR, CDR2 FQNEAQ (reference sequence). V shed 0 bases and J 2 bases; nucleotides not matched to a gene: 5.

This clonotype has just a few counts. The chain has TRBV7-9 and TRBJ1-4, with D unresolved. Trimming stripped 1 base from V and 0 bases from J, with 12 bases between. Germline assignment: CDR1 SEHNR and CDR2 FQNEAQ (reference sequence). The CDR3 consists of 17 residues. DNA for the CDR3: TGTGCCAGCAGCTTAGTCGTCCTCCAGGCAACTAATGAAAAACTGTTTTTT. Protein: CASSLVVLQATNEKLFF. Using reference TRBV7-9 and TRBJ1-4 for the parts outside the CDR3, the full variable domain is DTGVSQNPRHKITKRGQNVTFRCDPISEHNRLYWYRQTLGQGPEFLTYFQNEAQLEKSRLLSDRFSAERPKGSFSTLEIQRTEQGDSAMYLCASSLVVLQATNEKLFFGSGTQLSVL.

V is TRBV7-2 and J is TRBJ2-2; TRBD2 aligns across 11 bases. This CDR3 comprises 16 residues. The germline gives CDR1 SGHTA, CDR2 FQGNSA. Germline trimming cut 2 bases from V and 8 bases from J; bases unmatched to any gene: 7. The CDR3 protein is CASSLSLAGARGELFF. The CDR3 bases are TGTGCCAGCAGCTTATCACTAGCGGGGGCACGGGGGGAGCTGTTTTTT. The full variable domain, completed using reference TRBV7-2 and TRBJ2-2, is GAGVSQSPSNKVTEKGKDVELRCDPISGHTALYWYRQSLGQGLEFLIYFQGNSAPDKSGLPSDRFSAERTGGSVSTLTIQRTQQEDSAVYLCASSLSLAGARGELFFGEGSRLTVL.

The table lists this clonotype with a few counts. The chain uses TRBV12-3 or TRBV12-4 and TRBJ2-7; TRBD1 aligns across 7 bases. This CDR3 comprises 15 residues. The junction had 9 bases not matched to a gene; V was cut back by 7 bases and J by 0 bases. The CDR3 reads CASTLSGTASYEQYF. The DNA for the CDR3 is TGTGCCAGCACCCTATCTGGGACAGCCTCCTACGAGCAGTACTTC.

This clonotype was counted only a few times. CDR3 bases: TGTGCCAGCAGTTTTGGCGGGGGGGCCGAGACCCAGTACTTC. It encodes CASSFGGGAETQYF. V usage is TRBV12-3 or TRBV12-4 and J usage is TRBJ2-5, with TRBD2 matching over 9 bases. This CDR3 is built from 14 residues. The junction had 4 bases not matched to a gene; V was cut back by 3 bases and J by 5 bases.

This clonotype was found many times. An end of the junction does not agree with germline; a read error may underlie this. The gene calls are TRBV5-1 and TRBJ2-5; TRBD2 agrees at 11 bases. CDR3 length: 14 amino acids. CDR1 is SGHRS and CDR2 is YFSETQ in the germline V gene. The CDR3 nucleotides read TGTGCCAGCAGCCTAGCGGGGGGAGAAGAGACCCAGTACTTC. This translates into CASSLAGGEETQYF.

This clonotype was counted a few times. This chain links TRBV5-1 with TRBJ2-2; D is unresolved. Germline CDR1 reads SGHRS; CDR2 reads YFSETQ. Trimming took 2 bases from V and 9 from J, leaving 5 bases between them. The CDR3 totals 11 residues. Here the CDR3 DNA reads TGCGCCAGCAGCTTAGCCCGGGAGCTGTTTTTT. Translation: CASSLARELFF.

This sequence joins TRBV20-1 and TRBJ2-1; perhaps D is TRBD1 or TRBD2 (5 bases each). The ends were cut back, 6 bases at V and 5 bases at J, with 14 bases in the middle. The CDR3 spans 13 residues. The germline gives CDR1 DFQATT, CDR2 SNEGSKA (reference sequence). This CDR3 reads CSASTGAHNEQFF. As DNA, the CDR3 is TGCAGTGCCTCTACCGGGGCCCACAATGAGCAGTTCTTC.